These 16 T cell receptor beta chains were all obtained from the same sample, sequenced in a study of cytomegalovirus exposure and HLA in healthy donors (dated by TCRdb to about 2017). Receptor amplification or capture employed the immunoSEQ multiplex PCR assay. Held by TCRdb, this immuneACCESS table contains in-frame sequences only and omits some clones. Under half of the omission traces to an unresolved V gene where checked; the cause of the rest is unknown. A total of 56,000 or so clones appear in this sample, 93% of them only once. The top ten hold around 1.7% of the sample. Input material: PBMCs. The receptors here all came from a woman between 18 and 29 years old in good health and CMV-seropositive.

The CDR3 coding sequence is TGTGCCAGCAGCCCGGACAGGGGGCACCATGAGCAGTTCTTC. The encoded protein is CASSPDRGHHEQFF. The chain couples TRBV7-9 to TRBJ2-1, with 11 bases identical to TRBD1. V gave up 5 bases and J gave up 8 bases; unmatched junction bases: 5. The CDR3 totals 14 residues. In germline, CDR1 is SEHNR, CDR2 FQNEAQ (reference sequence).

V and J are TRBV9 and TRBJ1-1; TRBD1 is a possible D gene (6 bases). Germline CDR1 reads SGDLS; CDR2 reads YYNGEE. The CDR3 runs to 13 residues. Trimming shortened V by 1 base and J by 4 bases, and 8 bases separated the two germline ends. Here the CDR3 reads CASSVKGGTEAFF. The DNA of the CDR3 is TGTGCCAGCAGCGTAAAAGGGGGCACTGAAGCTTTCTTT. The whole variable domain, filled in from reference TRBV9 and TRBJ1-1, reads DSGVTQTPKHLITATGQRVTLRCSPRSGDLSVYWYQQSLDQGLQFLIQYYNGEERAKGNILERFSAQQFPDLHSELNLSSLELGDSALYFCASSVKGGTEAFFGQGTRLTVV.

The V and J genes are TRBV13 and TRBJ2-5, with 15 bases fitting TRBD2. After removal of 5 bases from V and 5 bases from J, the junction contained 3 bases not matched to a gene. Germline V gene lookup returns CDR1 PRHDT and CDR2 FYEKMQ (reference sequence). The CDR3 sequence is 15 residues long. Here the CDR3 DNA reads TGTGCCAGCAGCCCCGGACTAGCGGGGGGGGAGACCCAGTACTTC. Its translation is CASSPGLAGGETQYF.

This rearrangement joins TRBV27 to TRBJ1-5, with D perhaps matching TRBD1 (5 bases). Germline V gives CDR1 MNHEY, CDR2 SMNVEV (reference sequence). With 1 base removed from V and 7 bases from J, the gap between germline ends came to 17 bases. The CDR3 runs 16 residues. CDR3 region: CASSLYNQGSGQPQHF. CDR3 nucleotides: TGTGCCAGCAGTTTATATAATCAGGGTAGTGGGCAGCCCCAGCATTTT.

The rearrangement uses TRBV6-5 and TRBJ2-1; TRBD1 aligns across 11 bases. Germline CDR1 reads MNHEY; CDR2 reads SVGAGI. V trimming: 2 bases; J trimming: 10 bases; junction bases outside the gene matches: 7. This CDR3 spans 15 amino acids. The CDR3 nucleotides are TGTGCCAGCAGTTACAGAGGACAGGGGGCGGAAGAGCAGTTCTTC. This translates into CASSYRGQGAEEQFF.

The rearrangement links TRBV30 to TRBJ2-3; 7 nucleotides match TRBD2. V lost 0 bases and J lost 1; bases outside the gene matches: 4. CDR1 is GTSNPN and CDR2 is SVGIG in the germline V gene (reference sequence). The CDR3 loop spans 15 amino acids. The CDR3 region has the DNA TGTGCCTGGAGTGTAACCAGCGGGGGCACAGATACGCAGTATTTT. It translates to CAWSVTSGGTDTQYF.

V is TRBV5-4 and J is TRBJ2-5; 7 nucleotides align to TRBD2. The CDR3 has 15 amino acids. V shed 4 bases, J shed 6 bases, and the junction held 12 bases outside the gene matches. Germline lookup yields CDR1 SGHNT and CDR2 YYREEE (reference sequence). The CDR3 DNA is TGTGCCAGCAGCACCTACGGCGGGGGAGGCAAGACCCAGTACTTC. The encoded protein is CASSTYGGGGKTQYF.

This chain uses TRBV7-3 with TRBJ2-1; 7 bases line up with TRBD2. CDR1 is SGHTA, CDR2 FQGTGA, per germline. The CDR3 extends over 18 amino acids. The J segment lost 2 bases and the V segment lost 5 bases, leaving 15 bases of the junction unmatched. The CDR3 nucleotides read TGTGCCAGCAGCGTAGAATCTAGCGGTTCTTACACCTACAATGAGCAGTTCTTC. It encodes CASSVESSGSYTYNEQFF.

The chain is built from TRBV10-2 and TRBJ2-5; possible D gene TRBD2, 5 bases. The germline gives CDR1 WSHSY, CDR2 SAAADI. The CDR3 has 14 amino acids. V gave up 7 bases and J gave up 2 bases, with 14 bases separating them. CDR3 nucleotides: TGCGCCAGCATGGGTTCTGCGGGTCAAGAGACCCAGTACTTC. Its translation: CASMGSAGQETQYF.

The chain employs TRBV6-5 and TRBJ2-7, with D perhaps TRBD1 (5 bases). This CDR3 is built from 14 residues. Germline V lookup: CDR1 MNHEY, CDR2 SVGAGI. V shed 2 bases and J shed 0 bases, with 8 bases lying between them. The CDR3 region has the DNA TGTGCCAGCAGTTACGACAGAACCTCCTACGAGCAGTACTTC. This encodes CASSYDRTSYEQYF.

This clone was seen more than once but under ten times. The V gene is TRBV7-7, the J gene TRBJ1-2, with 7 bases aligning to TRBD1. Germline CDR1 and CDR2: SSHAT and FNYEAQ (reference sequence). V gave up 2 bases and J gave up 4 bases; unmatched junction bases: 10. The CDR3 totals 16 residues. The CDR3 DNA reads TGTGCCAGCAGCTTAAGGGGTCAGGGACAGATCTATGGCTACACCTTC. It is translated as CASSLRGQGQIYGYTF.

The V and J genes are TRBV6-6 and TRBJ2-7, with D tentatively TRBD1 (7 bases). V was pared by 2 bases and J by 1 base, with 15 bases between. The germline gives CDR1 MNHNY, CDR2 SVGAGI (reference sequence). There are 16 residues in the CDR3. The DNA for the CDR3 is TGTGCCAGCAGTTACCAAACAGGGGACTCTTCCTACGAGCAGTACTTC. Amino acid sequence: CASSYQTGDSSYEQYF.

The rearrangement links TRBV9 to TRBJ2-1, with TRBD2 as a possible D gene (7 bases). V was shortened by 0 bases and J by 6 bases, with 13 bases between the two germline ends. Germline lookup yields CDR1 SGDLS and CDR2 YYNGEE. This CDR3 has 15 amino acids. CDR3 region: CASSVGGGGPNEQFF. CDR3 in DNA: TGTGCCAGCAGCGTAGGGGGCGGGGGCCCCAATGAGCAGTTCTTC. The full variable domain, rest sourced from reference TRBV9 and TRBJ2-1, is DSGVTQTPKHLITATGQRVTLRCSPRSGDLSVYWYQQSLDQGLQFLIQYYNGEERAKGNILERFSAQQFPDLHSELNLSSLELGDSALYFCASSVGGGGPNEQFFGPGTRLTVL.

The rearrangement links TRBV2 to TRBJ1-3; 7 positions match TRBD1. Germline CDR1 reads SNHLY; CDR2 reads FYNNEI. V was pared by 0 bases and J by 5 bases, with 13 bases of the junction left unmatched. The CDR3 has 18 amino acids. As DNA, the CDR3 is TGTGCCAGCAGTGAAGCGCGTCCTGGGGCAGGGGGGAGAAACACCATATATTTT. This translates into CASSEARPGAGGRNTIYF.

This clone was seen once. The chain carries TRBV23-1 and TRBJ2-7; D perhaps matches TRBD1 (6 bases). TRBV23-1 is reported as an ORF; its role is uncertain. V was trimmed by 6 bases and J by 4 bases, leaving 16 bases between them. The CDR3 has 14 residues. CDR3 protein: CASSPSGTPYEQYF. Written as DNA, the CDR3 is TGCGCCAGCAGCCCTTCCGGGACACCATACGAGCAGTACTTC.

The chain is built from TRBV2 and TRBJ2-2; D gene unclear. V was trimmed by 7 bases and J by 3 bases, leaving 6 bases between them. This CDR3 has 12 residues. The germline V gene has CDR1 SNHLY and CDR2 FYNNEI. This CDR3 reads CASNQDTGELFF. CDR3 sequence (DNA): TGTGCCAGCAACCAGGACACCGGGGAGCTGTTTTTT. The full variable domain, completed using reference TRBV2 and TRBJ2-2, is EPEVTQTPSHQVTQMGQEVILRCVPISNHLYFYWYRQILGQKVEFLVSFYNNEISEKSEIFDDQFSVERPDGSNFTLKIRSTKLEDSAMYFCASNQDTGELFFGEGSRLTVL.